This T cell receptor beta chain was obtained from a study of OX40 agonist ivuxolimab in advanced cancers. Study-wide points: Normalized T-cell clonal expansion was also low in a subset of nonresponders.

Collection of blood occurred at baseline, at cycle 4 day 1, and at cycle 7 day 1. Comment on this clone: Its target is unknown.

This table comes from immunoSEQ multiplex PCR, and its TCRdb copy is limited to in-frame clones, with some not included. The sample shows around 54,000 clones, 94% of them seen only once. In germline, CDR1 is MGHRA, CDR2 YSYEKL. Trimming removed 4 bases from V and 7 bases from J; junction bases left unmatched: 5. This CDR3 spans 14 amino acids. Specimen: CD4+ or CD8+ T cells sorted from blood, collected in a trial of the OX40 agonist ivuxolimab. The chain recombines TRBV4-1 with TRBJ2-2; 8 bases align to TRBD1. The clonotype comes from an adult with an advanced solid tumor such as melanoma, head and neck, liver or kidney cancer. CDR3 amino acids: CASSRGQGSGELFF. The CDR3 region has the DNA TGCGCCAGCAGCCGAGGACAGGGCAGCGGGGAGCTGTTTTTT.